The 14 T cell receptor beta chains below come from one sample, sequenced in a study of blood T cell repertoires in COVID-19. Libraries were prepared by immunoSEQ multiplex PCR; TCRdb keeps only in-frame clonotypes and omits some of them. The sample records 48,000 or so clones, 85% to 90% being singletons. Material for sequencing was peripheral blood. The source is a woman older than 75 with COVID-19, enrolled during active disease.

This chain uses TRBV5-1 with TRBJ2-3, with 7 bases identical to TRBD2. The V gene end was trimmed by 4 bases and the J gene end by 3 bases; junction bases not matched to a gene: 11. The germline gives CDR1 SGHRS, CDR2 YFSETQ. The CDR3 contains 16 residues. CDR3: CASSPPTRAGTDTQYF. The CDR3 nucleotides are TGCGCCAGCAGCCCCCCGACTAGAGCGGGGACAGATACGCAGTATTTT.

V and J are TRBV7-6 and TRBJ1-1, with TRBD1 as a possible D gene (6 bases). The CDR3 contains 16 residues. V was cut by 0 bases and J by 1 base, with 12 bases left in between. Germline CDR1 is SGHVS and CDR2 is FNYEAQ. CDR3 in DNA: TGTGCCAGCAGCTTAGCGCTAGGGGGTACGAACACTGAAGCTTTCTTT. Translation: CASSLALGGTNTEAFF.

The chain recombines TRBV7-6 with TRBJ2-3; unclear D gene. The germline V and J ends were trimmed by 9 bases and 0 bases, with 4 bases remaining between them. The CDR3 is 11 amino acids. Germline loops: CDR1 SGHVS, CDR2 FNYEAQ. The CDR3 region is CASTSTDTQYF. The CDR3 coding sequence is TGTGCCAGTACTAGCACAGATACGCAGTATTTT. Supplemented by reference TRBV7-6 and TRBJ2-3, the full variable domain reads GAGVSQSPRYKVTKRGQDVALRCDPISGHVSLYWYRQALGQGPEFLTYFNYEAQQDKSGLPNDRFSAERPEGSISTLTIQRTEQRDSAMYRCASTSTDTQYFGPGTRLTVL.

The chain couples TRBV2 to TRBJ2-1; maybe TRBD2 (6 bases). Germline V gene lookup returns CDR1 SNHLY and CDR2 FYNNEI. CDR3 length equals 14 residues. Trimming took off 4 bases at V and 7 bases at J, with 14 bases between the two ends. CDR3 nucleotides: TGTGCCAGCAGTGCCCTTCGACTAGAGAATGAGCAGTTCTTC. Translated: CASSALRLENEQFF.

V and J are TRBV9 and TRBJ1-2; D perhaps matches TRBD1 (5 bases). The germline CDR1 and CDR2 sequences are SGDLS and YYNGEE. CDR3 length: 15 residues. V was shortened by 0 bases and J by 5 bases, with 14 bases between the two germline ends. The CDR3 DNA follows: TGTGCCAGCAGCGTAGCTAGGGGTATGGGTTATGGCTACACCTTC. Protein product: CASSVARGMGYGYTF.

This sequence joins TRBV19 and TRBJ1-2, with a tentative D call TRBD1 (6 bases). Germline V lookup: CDR1 LNHDA, CDR2 SQIVND (reference sequence). The CDR3 is 13 residues long. V lost 6 bases, J lost 7 bases, and 15 bases lay in between. The CDR3 bases are TGTGCCAGTAGGCAACAGGGTCGGGGTGGCTACACCTTC. It translates to CASRQQGRGGYTF.

This chain links TRBV27 with TRBJ1-2; 7 bases are a match to TRBD1. Germline trimming cut 6 bases from V and 2 bases from J; bases unmatched to any gene: 3. The CDR3 contains 13 residues. Germline CDR1 reads MNHEY; CDR2 reads SMNVEV (reference sequence). The CDR3 coding sequence is TGTGCCAGCAGCCTGGGACAGAACTATGGCTACACCTTC. The encoded protein is CASSLGQNYGYTF.

J is TRBJ1-1 and V is TRBV3-1 (or the pseudogene TRBV3-2); D is undetermined. The V gene lost 0 bases and the J gene lost 7 bases, with 9 bases spanning the gap. The germline gives CDR1 LGHDT, CDR2 YNNKEL (reference sequence). The CDR3 consists of 13 residues. The CDR3 here is CASSQESNFEAFF. CDR3 DNA: TGTGCCAGCAGCCAAGAGAGTAACTTTGAAGCTTTCTTT.

This clone has only one observation. The chain couples TRBV7-9 to TRBJ1-2, with 10 bases that match TRBD1. There are 15 residues in the CDR3. Germline V gene lookup returns CDR1 SEHNR and CDR2 FQNEAQ (reference sequence). The junction had 7 bases not matched to a gene; V was cut back by 5 bases and J by 4 bases. CDR3 sequence (DNA): TGTGCCAGCAGCCCCCGGGACAGGGGCACCTATGGCTACACCTTC. Protein: CASSPRDRGTYGYTF.

In DNA form, the CDR3 reads TGCGCCAGCAGCTTGGCCTCTAGGGGTGGGTCGGATACGCAGTATTTT. This encodes CASSLASRGGSDTQYF. This chain uses TRBV5-1 with TRBJ2-3; tentatively, D is TRBD1 (5 bases). The CDR3 is 16 residues long. Germline V gives CDR1 SGHRS, CDR2 YFSETQ. The germline V and J ends were trimmed by 0 bases and 6 bases, with 17 bases remaining between them. The variable domain in full, with the rest retrieved from reference TRBV5-1 and TRBJ2-3, is KAGVTQTPRYLIKTRGQQVTLSCSPISGHRSVSWYQQTPGQGLQFLFEYFSETQRNKGNFPGRFSGRQFSNSRSEMNVSTLELGDSALYLCASSLASRGGSDTQYFGPGTRLTVL.

The chain has TRBV6-5 and TRBJ1-2; D is uncertain. Looked up from germline, CDR1 is MNHEY and CDR2 is SVGAGI. Between the trimmed V and J ends, which lost 5 bases and 3 bases, there was a span of 10 bases. The CDR3 extends over 13 amino acids. CDR3: CASSPLSDYGYTF. CDR3 DNA sequence: TGTGCCAGCAGTCCTCTATCGGACTATGGCTACACCTTC.

The chain employs TRBV11-3 and TRBJ2-1, with 13 positions matching TRBD2. There are 17 residues in the CDR3. Germline-derived CDR1 and CDR2 are SGHNT and YENEEA. Trimming at V came to 3 bases and at J to 1 base, leaving 3 bases not matched to a gene. CDR3 sequence: CASSFGLAGVSYNEQFF. The DNA of the CDR3 is TGTGCCAGCAGCTTCGGACTAGCGGGAGTATCCTACAATGAGCAGTTCTTC. Full variable domain (remainder filled in from reference TRBV11-3 and TRBJ2-1): EAGVVQSPRYKIIEKKQPVAFWCNPISGHNTLYWYLQNLGQGPELLIRYENEEAVDDSQLPKDRFSAERLKGVDSTLKIQPAELGDSAVYLCASSFGLAGVSYNEQFFGPGTRLTVL.

The chain couples TRBV6-5 to TRBJ2-2, with TRBD1 matching over 9 bases. This CDR3 has 14 residues. The germline gives CDR1 MNHEY, CDR2 SVGAGI. V dropped 6 bases and J dropped 7; count of bases not matched to a gene: 6. CDR3 in DNA: TGTGCCAGCAGCTCGGACAGGGGCGGCGGGGAGCTGTTTTTT. Amino acids: CASSSDRGGGELFF.

This chain uses TRBV4-1 with TRBJ2-7, with 12 bases matching TRBD2. Per germline, CDR1 MGHRA and CDR2 YSYEKL. The V and J ends lost 4 bases and 2 bases, in that order; junction bases with no gene match: 6. The CDR3 spans 16 residues. Here the CDR3 DNA reads TGCGCCAGCAGCCTCACGACTAGCGGGGGTACCTACGAGCAGTACTTC. This gives the protein CASSLTTSGGTYEQYF.